The clone carrying this TCR beta chain appeared many times. The antigen is not known. Patients aged 18 to 65 with hyperthyroidism were newly diagnosed, with duration under 2 months. On the basis of clinical symptoms, serum thyroxine and TRAb, thyroid ultrasound and orbital computed tomography, diagnoses were made. The sample originates from a study of T cells in Graves' hyperthyroidism and ophthalmopathy. Background on the study: Peripheral blood samples were taken at initial diagnosis, prior to any treatment.

General study points: The model's output predicted ophthalmopathy at a median of roughly 6.9 months prior to onset.

Germline loops: CDR1 DFQATT, CDR2 SNEGSKA (reference sequence). Trimming at V came to 5 bases and at J to 15 bases, leaving 13 bases not matched to a gene. CDR3 length equals 12 residues. What was amplified from RNA transcripts were TCR beta CDR3 regions. TCR CDR3 regions were first amplified by RT-PCR with HTBI primers. TCRdb independently ran MiXCR on the multiplex PCR reads; one entry per CDR3 protein. The profile covers more than 450,000 distinct CDR3 sequences, with less than 15% appearing a single time and approximately 15% taken by the ten largest. J is TRBJ2-4 and V is TRBV20-1; 7 bases map to TRBD2. Source material: blood. This clonotype was sampled from a woman aged 40-49 years with Graves' hyperthyroidism. CDR3 nucleotides: TGCAGTGCTGCTCCGACTAGCCCCACGGGGTACTTC. Amino acids: CSAAPTSPTGYF.